This paragraph reports one T cell receptor beta chain. The target antigen is unknown. V lost 5 bases and J 5 bases, leaving 12 bases between the germline ends. Looked up from germline, CDR1 is SEHNR and CDR2 is FQNEAQ (reference sequence). The CDR3 contains 13 residues. The data were taken from a study of graft-versus-host responses after intestinal transplantation. General observations from the study: Investigators detected GvH clones in recipient marrow, with some emerging earlier in ileum or blood.

The method was immunoSEQ multiplex PCR; TCRdb's version includes in-frame clones alone and lacks a portion of them. The data contain 55,000 to 70,000 clones, around nine tenths of them seen just once; the ten biggest clones take up approximately 2.7%. Specimen: PBMCs, collected approximately 120 days after intestinal transplantation. The chain recombines TRBV7-9 with TRBJ2-5; tentatively, D is TRBD1 or TRBD2 (5 bases each). This receptor was taken from a human patient who received an intestinal transplant, so some T cells may come from the graft donor. CDR3 region: CASSPGAGETQYF. Written as DNA, the CDR3 is TGTGCCAGCAGCCCCGGGGCCGGGGAGACCCAGTACTTC.